What follows describes a single T cell receptor (beta chain). The germline V gene has CDR1 MNHEY and CDR2 SMNVEV (reference sequence). The CDR3 is 11 residues long. The V end was cut by 4 bases, the J end by 15 bases, with 13 bases between. This sample is part of a study of blood T cell repertoires in COVID-19. Study-wide background: COVID-19 samples collected from the United States, Italy and Spain covered acute and convalescent phases. PBMCs, B-cell-depleted T cells, or T cells provided the cDNA or gDNA that made up the material.

In the original processing: The authors estimated nucleated cell counts from reference gene primer amplification. The data were produced by immunoSEQ multiplex PCR, yet TCRdb's version contains in-frame clones alone and is incomplete. V and J calls and clone size follow that table, whereas D and trimming were derived from the DNA. The top ten clones hold roughly 2.5% of a sample with around 260,000 clones, about 90% of them seen once. This sequence was found in a woman in her 50s with acute or convalescent COVID-19. Input material: peripheral blood. V gene TRBV27 combines with J gene TRBJ2-1; weak D call: TRBD1 (5 bases). CDR3 DNA: TGTGCCAGCAGTTATCAGGGTTCTCTGTTCTTC. This sequence encodes CASSYQGSLFF.